This entry lists 15 T cell receptor beta chains sequenced from one sample in a study of T cell changes during pregnancy in multiple sclerosis. Sequencing used immunoSEQ multiplex PCR; TCRdb keeps in-frame clones, though not all of them. The data show about 8,000 clones, about 89% seen once. This sample comprised CD8+ T cells from peripheral blood mononuclear cells, obtained in the first trimester of pregnancy. The receptors derive from a female donor in good health, enrolled as a control in a pregnancy study.

V gene TRBV19 combines with J gene TRBJ2-5; D is possibly TRBD1 (6 bases). The CDR3 length is 17 residues. The germline V and J ends were trimmed by 3 bases and 3 bases, with 20 bases remaining between them. Looked up from germline, CDR1 is LNHDA and CDR2 is SQIVND (reference sequence). CDR3 bases: TGTGCCAGTAGTATTGATATGGTCAGGGGAATGGAAGAGACCCAGTACTTC. This sequence encodes CASSIDMVRGMEETQYF.

V is TRBV2 and J is TRBJ2-7; 10 bases match TRBD2. Germline values: CDR1 SNHLY, CDR2 FYNNEI. J lost 4 bases, V lost 8 bases, and 8 bases had no gene match. The length of the CDR3 is 14 residues. In nucleotides, the CDR3 is TGTGCCAGCTGTCCGGGACTAGCGCCTTACGAGCAGTACTTC. It specifies CASCPGLAPYEQYF. The full variable domain, its missing parts supplied by reference TRBV2 and TRBJ2-7, is EPEVTQTPSHQVTQMGQEVILRCVPISNHLYFYWYRQILGQKVEFLVSFYNNEISEKSEIFDDQFSVERPDGSNFTLKIRSTKLEDSAMYFCASCPGLAPYEQYFGPGTRLTVT.

V and J are TRBV4-2 and TRBJ2-3; TRBD2 matches 12 bases. V lost 1 base, J lost 4 bases, and 3 bases stayed unmatched. Germline lookup yields CDR1 LGHNA and CDR2 YNFKEQ. This CDR3 has 16 residues. CDR3 nucleotides: TGTGCCAGCAGCCAAGCGACTAGCGGGAGTCCAGATACGCAGTATTTT. Translation gives CASSQATSGSPDTQYF.

V is TRBV5-6 and J is TRBJ1-1; tentative D call: TRBD1 (5 bases). The germline V gene has CDR1 SGHDT and CDR2 YYEEEE. Trimming removed 0 bases from V and 10 bases from J, with 10 bases in between. The CDR3 has 12 residues. The CDR3 sequence: CASSLGGGIAFF. CDR3 DNA sequence: TGTGCCAGCAGCTTGGGCGGGGGAATAGCTTTCTTT.

This clone was detected a few times. This sequence joins TRBV19 and TRBJ2-7; 8 nucleotides match TRBD1. V lost 1 base and J lost 2; bases outside the gene matches: 4. CDR1 is LNHDA and CDR2 is SQIVND in the germline V gene (reference sequence). The CDR3 covers 15 residues. The CDR3, as DNA: TGTGCCAGTAGTATAGGGACAGGGCCTACCTACGAGCAGTACTTC. This encodes CASSIGTGPTYEQYF.

The rearrangement joins TRBV29-1 to TRBJ2-7; D perhaps matches TRBD2 (6 bases). This CDR3 region has 15 residues. Germline lookup yields CDR1 SQVTM and CDR2 ANQGSEA. Trimming left V 0 bases short and J 0 bases short, with 12 bases between. The CDR3 region is CSVEDGGTPSYEQYF. In DNA form, the CDR3 reads TGCAGCGTTGAAGATGGGGGGACCCCCTCCTACGAGCAGTACTTC.

The J gene is TRBJ2-7, the V gene TRBV6-5; tentatively, D is TRBD1 (6 bases). V dropped 8 bases and J dropped 7 bases, with 18 bases sitting between them. Germline V gene lookup returns CDR1 MNHEY and CDR2 SVGAGI. The CDR3 contains 13 residues. The CDR3 spells CASGKSGAREQYF. Here the CDR3 DNA reads TGTGCCAGCGGGAAATCAGGGGCGCGGGAGCAGTACTTC.

This sequence joins TRBV6-1 and TRBJ2-6; TRBD2 is a possible D gene (6 bases). This CDR3 spans 14 amino acids. Trimming left V 4 bases short and J 2 bases short, with 6 bases between. Germline V CDR1 and CDR2: MNHNS, SASEGT. The CDR3 reads CASSGLAGANVLTF. CDR3 nucleotides: TGTGCCAGCAGTGGACTAGCTGGGGCCAACGTCCTGACTTTC.

This chain connects TRBV28 to TRBJ1-2; 8 bases are shared with TRBD1. The trim removed 5 bases at V and 0 bases at J, leaving 8 bases unmatched. The CDR3 covers 16 residues. Germline values: CDR1 MDHEN, CDR2 SYDVKM. The CDR3 region is CASSPDRGPANYGYTF. CDR3 coding DNA: TGTGCCAGCAGTCCCGACAGGGGCCCAGCTAACTATGGCTACACCTTC.

Only one count was recorded for this clone. The CDR3 DNA reads as TGTGCCAGCAGTTCCCTCCAGGGGGCCGGAAAAAACATTCAGTACTTC. Protein: CASSSLQGAGKNIQYF. The chain joins TRBV27 to TRBJ2-4; 8 bases line up with TRBD1. CDR1 and CDR2 (germline): MNHEY, SMNVEV (reference sequence). The V segment lost 4 bases and the J segment 4 bases; nucleotides outside the gene matches: 9. The CDR3 totals 16 residues.

CDR3 nucleotide sequence: TGTGCCAGCAGCACCGGGGTGGGGGCTACGCAGTATTTT. It encodes CASSTGVGATQYF. The gene calls are TRBV7-9 and TRBJ2-3; D is perhaps TRBD1 (6 bases). Germline V gene sequence: CDR1 SEHNR, CDR2 FQNEAQ (reference sequence). The CDR3 loop spans 13 amino acids. V gave up 5 bases and J gave up 8 bases, with 14 bases separating them.

The gene calls are TRBV5-4 and TRBJ2-5; 9 bases align to TRBD1. J lost 4 bases, V lost 2 bases, and 9 bases had no gene match. The V gene's germline CDR1 is SGHNT and CDR2 YYREEE (reference sequence). There are 16 residues in the CDR3. The CDR3 region has the DNA TGTGCCAGCAGCTTAAGCGGTACAGGGGGCACAGAGACCCAGTACTTC. Translated, it gives CASSLSGTGGTETQYF.

V and J are TRBV7-9 and TRBJ2-7; the D is unclear. The CDR3 is 14 residues long. Trimming left V 2 bases short and J 0 bases short, with 8 bases between. Germline lookup yields CDR1 SEHNR and CDR2 FQNEAQ (reference sequence). The CDR3 DNA sequence: TGTGCCAGCAGCTTAATGCAGGACTCCTACGAGCAGTACTTC. It encodes CASSLMQDSYEQYF. The variable domain in full, with the rest retrieved from reference TRBV7-9 and TRBJ2-7, is DTGVSQNPRHKITKRGQNVTFRCDPISEHNRLYWYRQTLGQGPEFLTYFQNEAQLEKSRLLSDRFSAERPKGSFSTLEIQRTEQGDSAMYLCASSLMQDSYEQYFGPGTRLTVT.

The chain links TRBV6-1 to TRBJ2-7, with 8 bases identical to TRBD2. The CDR3 covers 14 residues. Germline CDR1 MNHNS, CDR2 SASEGT. V dropped 8 bases and J dropped 0; count of bases not matched to a gene: 6. CDR3 in amino acids: CASSSGGDSYEQYF. In DNA form, the CDR3 reads TGTGCCAGCTCATCCGGGGGGGACTCCTACGAGCAGTACTTC.

This clone was observed a few times. The chain recombines TRBV4-3 with TRBJ2-7; 7 nucleotides agree with TRBD2. The germline V gene has CDR1 LGHNA and CDR2 YSLEER. CDR3 length equals 15 residues. The ends lost 1 base at V and 3 bases at J; junction bases unmatched: 6. The CDR3 coding sequence is TGCGCCAGCAGCCAAGGGGCGGGAGAGGGCTACGAGCAGTACTTC. Protein product: CASSQGAGEGYEQYF.